The 13 T cell receptor beta chains reported below all come from one sample, sequenced in a study of blood T cell repertoires in COVID-19. Sequenced by immunoSEQ multiplex PCR; TCRdb stores in-frame clones only, minus some. Of nearly 250,000 clones in the sample, 86% were seen once. The specimen was PBMCs or T cells enriched from blood (not recorded which). The receptors originated from a woman aged 45-65 years who had recovered from COVID-19.

The chain has TRBV6-2 or TRBV6-3 and TRBJ1-4; TRBD1 aligns across 10 bases. Per the germline V gene, CDR1 is MNHEY and CDR2 is SVGEGT. Trimming at V came to 6 bases and at J to 8 bases, leaving 15 bases not matched to a gene. CDR3 size: 17 residues. CDR3 DNA sequence: TGTGCCAGCAGCCCAAGGGACAGGGGACGAATAGTGGAAAAACTGTTTTTT. Protein: CASSPRDRGRIVEKLFF.

V and J are TRBV4-1 and TRBJ2-7; 7 bases map to TRBD1. The junction had 9 bases not matched to a gene; V was cut back by 4 bases and J by 0 bases. The germline CDR1 and CDR2 sequences are MGHRA and YSYEKL. The CDR3 spans 16 residues. The CDR3 protein is CASSPVTGYLSYEQYF. The CDR3 DNA reads TGCGCCAGCAGCCCGGTGACAGGGTACCTCTCCTACGAGCAGTACTTC.

The rearrangement joins TRBV25-1 to TRBJ2-1; possibly TRBD2 for D (7 bases). The CDR3 runs to 16 residues. V was trimmed by 7 bases and J by 8 bases, leaving 24 bases between them. Germline V CDR1 and CDR2: MGHDK, SYGVNS. In DNA form, the CDR3 reads TGTGCCAGCACCGACCCCACCGGGAGGACAGTACATGAGCAGTTCTTC. Translation: CASTDPTGRTVHEQFF.

The chain recombines TRBV7-3 with TRBJ2-5; 9 bases match TRBD2. The CDR3 loop spans 16 amino acids. The V and J ends lost 5 bases and 5 bases, in that order; junction bases with no gene match: 12. The germline CDR1 and CDR2 sequences are SGHTA and FQGTGA. The CDR3 here is CASSPNSGSLFETQYF. The CDR3 region has the DNA TGTGCCAGCAGCCCAAATAGCGGGAGTCTTTTTGAGACCCAGTACTTC.

The gene calls are TRBV6-5 and TRBJ1-5; no clear D gene. The CDR3 spans 14 residues. Trimming removed 5 bases at V and 3 bases at J, with 11 bases between. Germline V lookup: CDR1 MNHEY, CDR2 SVGAGI. The CDR3 protein is CASSTRQTNQPQHF. DNA for the CDR3: TGTGCCAGCAGTACGCGGCAGACCAATCAGCCCCAGCATTTT.

The rearrangement uses TRBV5-4 and TRBJ2-5, with a possible D match to TRBD2 (5 bases). Germline values: CDR1 SGHNT, CDR2 YYREEE (reference sequence). CDR3 length equals 14 residues. Trimming stripped 0 bases from V and 5 bases from J, with 11 bases between. The CDR3 nucleotides read TGTGCCAGCAGCTTGGGGAATAGGAGGGAGACCCAGTACTTC. It translates to CASSLGNRRETQYF.

The chain employs TRBV9 and TRBJ1-1; possibly TRBD1 for D (5 bases). This CDR3 contains 13 residues. CDR1 is SGDLS, CDR2 YYNGEE, per germline. V was trimmed by 3 bases and J by 7 bases, leaving 13 bases between them. The CDR3 nucleotides are TGTGCCAGCAGCGCGCAGGGTGGGGTTGAAGCTTTCTTT. Translating it yields CASSAQGGVEAFF.

The chain employs TRBV9 and TRBJ2-1; 11 bases line up with TRBD1. J was trimmed by 9 bases and V by 9 bases; bases with no gene match: 11. CDR1 SGDLS and CDR2 YYNGEE come from the germline V gene. The CDR3 loop spans 14 amino acids. CDR3: CATGEGQGDREQFF. CDR3 sequence (DNA): TGTGCCACAGGTGAGGGACAGGGGGATCGTGAGCAGTTCTTC.

With regard to this clone: Mismatch with germline at one junction end may stem from a read error. The J gene is TRBJ2-5, the V gene TRBV7-8; D possibly corresponds to TRBD2 (5 bases). Germline V gene sequence: CDR1 SGHVS, CDR2 FQNEAQ. This CDR3 has 13 residues. The CDR3 nucleotides are TGTGCCAGCAGATTAGACCGAGGGGAGACCCAGTACTTC. Its translation: CASRLDRGETQYF.

This chain joins TRBV7-2 and TRBJ1-3; D gene unclear. Trimming took 5 bases from V and 1 from J, leaving 6 bases between them. CDR3 length: 13 amino acids. Germline V gene data show CDR1 as SGHTA and CDR2 as FQGNSA. Written as DNA, the CDR3 is TGTGCCAGCAGCCCCCATTCTGGAAACACCATATATTTT. Translating gives CASSPHSGNTIYF.

V and J are TRBV5-6 and TRBJ1-2; D gene uncertain. CDR1 is SGHDT and CDR2 is YYEEEE in the germline V gene. Trimming took 2 bases from V and 3 from J, leaving 11 bases between them. The CDR3 is 14 amino acids. CDR3 sequence (DNA): TGTGCCAGCAGCTTCTATTCAGGCGACTATGGCTACACCTTC. This gives the protein CASSFYSGDYGYTF. Together with reference TRBV5-6 and TRBJ1-2, the CDR3 gives the full variable domain: DAGVTQSPTHLIKTRGQQVTLRCSPKSGHDTVSWYQQALGQGPQFIFQYYEEEERQRGNFPDRFSGHQFPNYSSELNVNALLLGDSALYLCASSFYSGDYGYTFGSGTRLTVV.

The chain uses TRBV3-1 (or the pseudogene TRBV3-2) and TRBJ2-5; D gene uncertain. Germline lookup yields CDR1 LGHDT and CDR2 YNNKEL (reference sequence). Trimming removed 4 bases from V and 5 bases from J, with 17 bases in between. This CDR3 has 15 amino acids. CDR3 DNA sequence: TGTGCCAGCAGCCCTTCGACTCGCCTTGAGGAGACCCAGTACTTC. Its protein is CASSPSTRLEETQYF.

This clone was detected only a few times. The chain recombines TRBV7-9 with TRBJ1-1; D not certain. CDR3 size: 12 residues. Between the trimmed V and J ends, which lost 2 bases and 7 bases, there was a span of 8 bases. Germline loops: CDR1 SEHNR, CDR2 FQNEAQ (reference sequence). The CDR3 nucleotides read TGTGCCAGCAGCTTACAACAGAGTGAAGCTTTCTTT. Amino acid sequence: CASSLQQSEAFF. Drawing the rest from reference TRBV7-9 and TRBJ1-1, the complete variable domain is DTGVSQNPRHKITKRGQNVTFRCDPISEHNRLYWYRQTLGQGPEFLTYFQNEAQLEKSRLLSDRFSAERPKGSFSTLEIQRTEQGDSAMYLCASSLQQSEAFFGQGTRLTVV.